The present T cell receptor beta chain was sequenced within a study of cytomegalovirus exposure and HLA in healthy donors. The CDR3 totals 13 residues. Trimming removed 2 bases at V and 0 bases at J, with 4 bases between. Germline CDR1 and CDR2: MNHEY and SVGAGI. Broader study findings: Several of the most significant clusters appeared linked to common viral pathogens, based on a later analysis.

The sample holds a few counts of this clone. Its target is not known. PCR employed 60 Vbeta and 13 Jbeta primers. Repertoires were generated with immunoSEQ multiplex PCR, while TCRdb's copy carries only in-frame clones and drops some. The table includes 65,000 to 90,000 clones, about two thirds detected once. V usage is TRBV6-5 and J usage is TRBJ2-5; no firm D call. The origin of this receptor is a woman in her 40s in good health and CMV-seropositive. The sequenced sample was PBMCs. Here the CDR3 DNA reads TGTGCCAGCAGTTACCAGGACCAAGAGACCCAGTACTTC. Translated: CASSYQDQETQYF.